The clone carrying this T cell receptor (beta chain) appeared a few times. Its target is not known. The CDR3 sequence is 14 residues long. V shed 7 bases and J 4 bases; nucleotides not matched to a gene: 8. CDR1 and CDR2 (germline): MDHEN, SYDVKM. Individual cDNA molecules in this library carried unique molecular identifiers. TCRdb fed the RACE reads into MiXCR, producing one record per CDR3 protein. The table lists roughly 250,000 distinct CDR3 sequences, 7.5% to 9% of them singletons. These data originate in a study of human T cells and chemical hapten exposure. About the study: How much TCR each sample yielded varied, mostly because pooled library volumes differed slightly.

Broader study findings: There were significantly more large CDR3 similarity clusters among expanded TCRs than among controls.

The time point here: pre-sensitization, week 0. Treatment denoted: therapeutic diphenylcyclopropenone sensitization with weekly scalp DPC. The material sequenced was whole blood, taken in connection with sensitization to the hapten diphenylcyclopropenone (DPC). This chain joins TRBV28 and TRBJ1-2, with 8 bases identical to TRBD1. The TCR was taken from a woman aged 40 to 50 with alopecia areata. Some clones in this sample may be carry-over from other donors' samples. The CDR3 spells CASTAGDRPYGYTF. As DNA, the CDR3 is TGTGCCAGCACCGCCGGGGACAGGCCCTATGGCTACACCTTC.